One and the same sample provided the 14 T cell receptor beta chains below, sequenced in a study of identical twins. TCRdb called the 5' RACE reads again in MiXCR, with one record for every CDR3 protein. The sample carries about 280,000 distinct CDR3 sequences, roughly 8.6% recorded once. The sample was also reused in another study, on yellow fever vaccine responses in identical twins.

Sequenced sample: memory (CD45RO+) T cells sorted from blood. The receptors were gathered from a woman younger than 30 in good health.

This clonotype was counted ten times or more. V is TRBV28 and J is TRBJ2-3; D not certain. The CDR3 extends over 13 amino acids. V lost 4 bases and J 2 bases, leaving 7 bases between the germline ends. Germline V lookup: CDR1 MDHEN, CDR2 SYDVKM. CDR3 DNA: TGTGCCAGCAGTTCAAGGGCCACAGATACGCAGTATTTT. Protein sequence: CASSSRATDTQYF.

CDR3 sequence reads: CASSFRAGGLRTGELFF. For the CDR3, the DNA is TGTGCCAGCAGTTTCCGTGCAGGGGGACTTAGGACCGGGGAGCTGTTTTTT. The V and J genes are TRBV27 and TRBJ2-2; the D gene is possibly TRBD1 (7 bases). The CDR3 is 17 amino acids. V dropped 3 bases and J dropped 5 bases, with 19 bases sitting between them. Per germline, CDR1 MNHEY and CDR2 SMNVEV (reference sequence).

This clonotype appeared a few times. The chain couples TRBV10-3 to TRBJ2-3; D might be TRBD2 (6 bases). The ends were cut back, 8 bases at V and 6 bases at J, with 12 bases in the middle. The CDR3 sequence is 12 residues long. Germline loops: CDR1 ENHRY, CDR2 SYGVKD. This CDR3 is CAISEGSDTQYF. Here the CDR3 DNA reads TGTGCCATCTCGGAGGGATCGGATACGCAGTATTTT.

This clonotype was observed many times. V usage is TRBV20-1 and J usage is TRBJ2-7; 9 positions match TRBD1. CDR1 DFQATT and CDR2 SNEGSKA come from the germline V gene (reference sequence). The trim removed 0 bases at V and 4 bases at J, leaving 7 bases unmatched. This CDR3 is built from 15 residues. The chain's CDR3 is CSARDPGTGMYEQYF. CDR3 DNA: TGCAGTGCTAGAGATCCCGGGACAGGGATGTACGAGCAGTACTTC.

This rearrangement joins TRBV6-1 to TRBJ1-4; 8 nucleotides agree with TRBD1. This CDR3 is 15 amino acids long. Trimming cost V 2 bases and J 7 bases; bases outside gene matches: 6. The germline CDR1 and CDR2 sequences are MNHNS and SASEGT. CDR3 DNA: TGTGCCAGCAGTGAAATGACAGGGGTGGGTGAAAAACTGTTTTTT. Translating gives CASSEMTGVGEKLFF.

The CDR3 DNA reads TGCGCCAGCAGCTCGACTAGCGGGATGAAGGAGACCCAGTACTTC. Its translation is CASSSTSGMKETQYF. This chain uses TRBV5-1 with TRBJ2-5; 11 nucleotides line up with TRBD2. V lost 3 bases, J lost 5 bases, and 6 bases stayed unmatched. CDR3 length equals 15 residues. Germline assignment: CDR1 SGHRS and CDR2 YFSETQ. The complete variable domain, with remaining parts taken from reference TRBV5-1 and TRBJ2-5, reads KAGVTQTPRYLIKTRGQQVTLSCSPISGHRSVSWYQQTPGQGLQFLFEYFSETQRNKGNFPGRFSGRQFSNSRSEMNVSTLELGDSALYLCASSSTSGMKETQYFGPGTRLLVL.

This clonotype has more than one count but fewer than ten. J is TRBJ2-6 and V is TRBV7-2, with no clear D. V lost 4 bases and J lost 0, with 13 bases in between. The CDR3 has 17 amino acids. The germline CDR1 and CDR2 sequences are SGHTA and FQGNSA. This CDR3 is CASSSRLDVSGANVLTF. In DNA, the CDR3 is TGTGCCAGCAGCTCGAGACTGGACGTCTCTGGGGCCAACGTCCTGACTTTC.

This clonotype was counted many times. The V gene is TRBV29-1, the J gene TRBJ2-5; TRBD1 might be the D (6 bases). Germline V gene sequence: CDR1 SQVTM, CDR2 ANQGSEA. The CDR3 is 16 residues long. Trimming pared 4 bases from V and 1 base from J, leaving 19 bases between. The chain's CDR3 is CSVGMWVQGLQETQYF. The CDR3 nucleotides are TGCAGCGTTGGTATGTGGGTCCAGGGGCTCCAAGAGACCCAGTACTTC.

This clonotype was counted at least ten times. The CDR3 loop is CASNAGIDTQYF. CDR3 bases: TGTGCCAGCAATGCGGGAATAGATACGCAGTATTTT. The chain combines TRBV12-3 or TRBV12-4 with TRBJ2-3; D may be TRBD2 (6 bases). The CDR3 loop spans 12 amino acids. The V end lost 7 bases, the J end lost 5 bases, and 10 bases lay between the germline ends.

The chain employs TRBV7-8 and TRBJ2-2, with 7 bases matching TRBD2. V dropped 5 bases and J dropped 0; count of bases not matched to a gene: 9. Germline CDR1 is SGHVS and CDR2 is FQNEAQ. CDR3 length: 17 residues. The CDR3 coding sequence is TGTGCCAGCAGCCCAACACTAGCGAGATCGAACACCGGGGAGCTGTTTTTT. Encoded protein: CASSPTLARSNTGELFF.

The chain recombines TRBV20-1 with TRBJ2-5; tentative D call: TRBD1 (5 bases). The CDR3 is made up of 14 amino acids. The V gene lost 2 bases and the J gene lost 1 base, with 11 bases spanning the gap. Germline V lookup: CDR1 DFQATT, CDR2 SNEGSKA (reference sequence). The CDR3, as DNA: TGCAGTGCTAGAATGGCGACAGTCCAAGAGACCCAGTACTTC. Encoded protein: CSARMATVQETQYF.

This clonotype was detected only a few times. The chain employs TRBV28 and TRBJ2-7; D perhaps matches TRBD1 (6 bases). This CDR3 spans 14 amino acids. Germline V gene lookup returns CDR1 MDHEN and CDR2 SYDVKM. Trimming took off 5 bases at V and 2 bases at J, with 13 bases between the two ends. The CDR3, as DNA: TGTGCCAGCAGTCCAGGGGACGTCACCTACGAGCAGTACGTC. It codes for CASSPGDVTYEQYV.

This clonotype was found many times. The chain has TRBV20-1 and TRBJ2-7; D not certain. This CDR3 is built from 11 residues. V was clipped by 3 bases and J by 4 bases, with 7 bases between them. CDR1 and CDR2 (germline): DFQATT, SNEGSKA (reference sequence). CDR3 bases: TGCAGTGCTAGTATCGGTTACGAGCAGTACGTC. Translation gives CSASIGYEQYV.

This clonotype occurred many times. The CDR3 loop reads CASSPLPRGPSTDTQYF. The CDR3 DNA reads TGTGCCAGCAGTCCCCTCCCTAGGGGGCCTAGCACAGATACGCAGTATTTT. V and J are TRBV12-3 or TRBV12-4 and TRBJ2-3; 7 nucleotides agree with TRBD1. With V trimmed by 5 bases and J by 0 bases, 11 bases remained unmatched. The CDR3 has 17 residues.